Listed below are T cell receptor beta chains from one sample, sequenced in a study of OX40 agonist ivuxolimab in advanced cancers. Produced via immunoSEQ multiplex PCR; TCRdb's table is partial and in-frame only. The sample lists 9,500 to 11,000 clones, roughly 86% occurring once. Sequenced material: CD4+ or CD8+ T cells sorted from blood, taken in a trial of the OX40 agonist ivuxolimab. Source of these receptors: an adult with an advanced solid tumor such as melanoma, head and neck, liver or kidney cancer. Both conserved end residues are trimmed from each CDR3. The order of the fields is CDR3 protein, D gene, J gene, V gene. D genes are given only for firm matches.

ASSNTGGLTDTQY,TRBD1,TRBJ2-3,TRBV5-6
ASSEPPIDGYT,.,TRBJ1-2,TRBV2
ASSILAGQNYNEQF,.,TRBJ2-1,TRBV19
ASSDSGLAGEQF,TRBD2,TRBJ2-1,TRBV6-4
ASSLGPGQEIQY,.,TRBJ2-5,TRBV7-6
ASSLGQGTSEQY,.,TRBJ2-7,TRBV5-1
ASSFGSNNEQF,.,TRBJ2-1,TRBV5-1
ASSSGQGLYEQY,TRBD1,TRBJ2-7,TRBV6-5
ASSLDSIYSNTGELF,.,TRBJ2-2,TRBV27
ASSLGTNYGYT,.,TRBJ1-2,TRBV25-1
ASSMTGTNEAF,TRBD1,TRBJ1-1,TRBV6-5
ASSLHQEQY,.,TRBJ2-7,TRBV7-9
ASSFDGEKLF,.,TRBJ1-4,TRBV7-9
ASSPEKAVYTGELF,.,TRBJ2-2,TRBV5-5
ASSFSRGIGETQY,.,TRBJ2-5,TRBV7-7
ASSPRTSHPPNEQF,TRBD2,TRBJ2-1,TRBV7-9
ASSQGTSGTYEQY,TRBD2,TRBJ2-7,TRBV4-1
ATSRDRGASSFEQF,.,TRBJ2-1,TRBV15
ASSSQGLMTEAF,.,TRBJ1-1,TRBV6-5
ASSPAGTDTQY,.,TRBJ2-3,TRBV6-5
ASSFGQINTEAF,.,TRBJ1-1,TRBV28
ASSRVSPMGADTQY,.,TRBJ2-3,TRBV5-4
ASSILGLANNEQF,TRBD2,TRBJ2-1,TRBV19
ASSYFPGLSYEQY,.,TRBJ2-7,TRBV6-5
ASSRQGYTEAF,TRBD1,TRBJ1-1,TRBV28
ASSPRLAGGLGTDTQY,TRBD2,TRBJ2-3,TRBV5-8